Presented here are 15 T cell receptor beta chains from one specimen sequenced in a study of CD8 T cells in ankylosing spondylitis. Study-level findings and limits: The study identified a TCR beta motif of several highly homologous variants that appeared characteristic of ankylosing spondylitis blood.

MiXCR, run by TCRdb on the 5' RACE reads, gives a single entry per CDR3 protein. Of a few hundred thousand distinct CDR3 sequences in the sample, 7.5% to 9% were seen once. No antigens are known for them. Sequenced material: blood, either unsorted or a sorted T cell fraction (not recorded which). All receptors derive from a male donor with ankylosing spondylitis.

This clonotype was recorded at least ten times. This chain uses TRBV20-1 with TRBJ1-5, with 10 bases matching TRBD1. Germline V gene data show CDR1 as DFQATT and CDR2 as SNEGSKA (reference sequence). Trimming at V came to 3 bases and at J to 0 bases, leaving 8 bases not matched to a gene. The length of the CDR3 is 17 residues. The CDR3 bases are TGCAGTGCTAGTTCCGGGACAGGGGTCGGTAGCAATCAGCCCCAGCATTTT. Protein product: CSASSGTGVGSNQPQHF.

This clonotype was picked up many times. The J gene is TRBJ2-1, the V gene TRBV20-1, with 10 positions matching TRBD2. The CDR3 runs to 14 residues. From germline, CDR1 is DFQATT and CDR2 SNEGSKA (reference sequence). V trimming: 3 bases; J trimming: 14 bases; junction bases outside the gene matches: 13. The CDR3 here is CSASSGLASSWEFF. For the CDR3, the DNA is TGCAGTGCTAGTTCGGGACTAGCGTCAAGTTGGGAGTTCTTC.

There are a few counts of this clonotype. V and J are TRBV9 and TRBJ2-2; the D gene could be TRBD1 or TRBD2 (5 bases each). The CDR3 totals 16 residues. The V end lost 6 bases, the J end lost 3 bases, and 18 bases lay between the germline ends. Germline V gene data show CDR1 as SGDLS and CDR2 as YYNGEE. CDR3 amino acids: CASTPAGRGYTGELFF. The CDR3 DNA is TGTGCCAGCACCCCTGCGGGTAGGGGATACACCGGGGAGCTGTTTTTT. The full variable domain, rest sourced from reference TRBV9 and TRBJ2-2, is DSGVTQTPKHLITATGQRVTLRCSPRSGDLSVYWYQQSLDQGLQFLIQYYNGEERAKGNILERFSAQQFPDLHSELNLSSLELGDSALYFCASTPAGRGYTGELFFGEGSRLTVL.

This clonotype was recorded a few times. The chain employs TRBV12-3 or TRBV12-4 and TRBJ2-3; D is ambiguous. V lost 7 bases, J lost 2 bases, and 10 bases lay in between. CDR3 length equals 13 residues. As DNA, the CDR3 is TGTGCCAGCACCTGGCGGCCCACAGATACGCAGTATTTT. Protein sequence: CASTWRPTDTQYF.

A few counts support this clonotype. The rearrangement links TRBV5-1 to TRBJ1-2; 12 nucleotides agree with TRBD1. V shed 4 bases, J shed 5 bases, and the junction held 9 bases outside the gene matches. CDR1 and CDR2 from the germline V gene are SGHRS and YFSETQ. This CDR3 contains 16 residues. CDR3 region: CASSNRDRGRQYGYTF. CDR3 DNA: TGCGCCAGCAGCAACCGGGACAGGGGGCGGCAATATGGCTACACCTTC.

This chain uses TRBV3-1 with TRBJ2-4; perhaps TRBD1 as D (5 bases). The V gene lost 1 base and the J gene lost 0 bases, with 10 bases spanning the gap. Looked up from germline, CDR1 is LGHDT and CDR2 is YNNKEL (reference sequence). CDR3 size: 16 residues. The CDR3 DNA reads as TGTGCCAGCAGCCAAGGAGTGGGGCTAGCCAAAAACATTCAGTACTTC. Amino acids: CASSQGVGLAKNIQYF.

This chain uses TRBV5-1 with TRBJ2-3; no clear D gene. Trimming cost V 0 bases and J 2 bases, with 10 bases left between them. The CDR3 covers 15 residues. Germline V gene sequence: CDR1 SGHRS, CDR2 YFSETQ. CDR3 nucleotide sequence: TGCGCCAGCAGCTTGGCCGTTACACACACAGATACGCAGTATTTT. Its translation: CASSLAVTHTDTQYF.

This clonotype turned up a few times. This chain connects TRBV20-1 to TRBJ2-2; D is unclear. Germline CDR1 is DFQATT and CDR2 is SNEGSKA (reference sequence). The CDR3 runs 15 residues. V was trimmed by 0 bases and J by 8 bases, leaving 16 bases between them. As DNA, the CDR3 is TGCAGTGCTAGAGAGGGCTCTATCTTAAGTGGGGAGCTGTTTTTT. Translated: CSAREGSILSGELFF.

This clonotype has just a few counts. This chain uses TRBV28 with TRBJ2-1; no clear D gene. There are 12 residues in the CDR3. Germline CDR1 and CDR2: MDHEN and SYDVKM. Trimming left V 2 bases short and J 8 bases short, with 7 bases between. This chain's CDR3 is CASSLAGYEQFF. Here the CDR3 DNA reads TGTGCCAGCAGTTTAGCCGGGTATGAGCAGTTCTTC.

V and J are TRBV5-5 and TRBJ2-1; D is uncertain. The germline CDR1 and CDR2 sequences are SGHKS and YYEKEE (reference sequence). The ends were cut back, 3 bases at V and 2 bases at J, with 15 bases in the middle. The length of the CDR3 is 16 residues. CDR3: CASSSRTVDPYNEQFF. CDR3 nucleotide sequence: TGTGCCAGCAGCTCGAGAACAGTAGACCCCTACAATGAGCAGTTCTTC.

This chain joins TRBV29-1 and TRBJ1-4; the D is unclear. V gave up 7 bases and J gave up 4 bases, with 13 bases separating them. CDR1 and CDR2 from the germline V gene are SQVTM and ANQGSEA. The CDR3 has 13 amino acids. For the CDR3, the DNA is TGCAGCGCCCGGGCCTCGAATAATGAAAAACTGTTTTTT. Amino acids: CSARASNNEKLFF.

This clonotype was observed a handful of times. The chain employs TRBV9 and TRBJ2-1; TRBD2 matches 7 bases. Germline-derived CDR1 and CDR2 are SGDLS and YYNGEE. This CDR3 is built from 15 residues. The V and J ends lost 2 bases and 8 bases, in that order; junction bases with no gene match: 10. The CDR3 protein is CASSVGGSDIHEQFF. The CDR3 bases are TGTGCCAGCAGCGTCGGCGGGAGTGATATCCATGAGCAGTTCTTC.

The table lists this clonotype with a few counts. The chain links TRBV4-1 to TRBJ1-6; 8 bases map to TRBD1. Per germline, CDR1 MGHRA and CDR2 YSYEKL. This CDR3 has 18 residues. V was clipped by 2 bases and J by 9 bases; unmatched bases: 15. CDR3 residues: CASSQRVKWDRNVSPLHF. CDR3 bases: TGCGCCAGCAGCCAAAGGGTTAAGTGGGACAGGAATGTTTCACCCCTCCACTTT.

This clonotype was observed a few times. The chain carries TRBV20-1 and TRBJ1-4; D is unclear. CDR1 and CDR2 from the germline V gene are DFQATT and SNEGSKA (reference sequence). The CDR3 contains 12 residues. Trimming left V 5 bases short and J 8 bases short, with 12 bases between. The CDR3 DNA is TGCAGTGCTGGGCCCAATGAGGAAAAACTGTTTTTT. Translated, it gives CSAGPNEEKLFF.

This clonotype was seen ten or more times. The genes are TRBV24-1 and TRBJ1-5; no definite D call. V shed 3 bases and J shed 1 base, with 3 bases lying between them. The CDR3 is made up of 13 amino acids. The germline CDR1 and CDR2 sequences are KGHDR and SFDVKD. The CDR3 loop is CATSDESNQPQHF. CDR3 in DNA: TGTGCCACCAGTGATGAAAGCAATCAGCCCCAGCATTTT.